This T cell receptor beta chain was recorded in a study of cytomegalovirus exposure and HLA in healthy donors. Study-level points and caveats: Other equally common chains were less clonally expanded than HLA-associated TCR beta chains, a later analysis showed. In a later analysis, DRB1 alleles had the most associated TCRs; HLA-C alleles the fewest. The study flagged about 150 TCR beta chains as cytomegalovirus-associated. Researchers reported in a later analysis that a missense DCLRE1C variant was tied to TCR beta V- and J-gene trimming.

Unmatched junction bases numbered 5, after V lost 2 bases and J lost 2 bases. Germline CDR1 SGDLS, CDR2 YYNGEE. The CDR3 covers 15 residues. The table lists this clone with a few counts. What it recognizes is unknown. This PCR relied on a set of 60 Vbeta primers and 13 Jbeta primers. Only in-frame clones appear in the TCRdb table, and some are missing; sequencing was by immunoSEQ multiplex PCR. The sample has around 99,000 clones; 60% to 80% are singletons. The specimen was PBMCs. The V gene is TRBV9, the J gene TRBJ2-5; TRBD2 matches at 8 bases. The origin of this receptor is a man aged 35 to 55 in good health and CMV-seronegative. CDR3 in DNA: TGTGCCAGCAGCGTCCGGCCTAGCGGGCAAGAGACCCAGTACTTC. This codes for CASSVRPSGQETQYF. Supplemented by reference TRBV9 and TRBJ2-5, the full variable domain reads DSGVTQTPKHLITATGQRVTLRCSPRSGDLSVYWYQQSLDQGLQFLIQYYNGEERAKGNILERFSAQQFPDLHSELNLSSLELGDSALYFCASSVRPSGQETQYFGPGTRLLVL.